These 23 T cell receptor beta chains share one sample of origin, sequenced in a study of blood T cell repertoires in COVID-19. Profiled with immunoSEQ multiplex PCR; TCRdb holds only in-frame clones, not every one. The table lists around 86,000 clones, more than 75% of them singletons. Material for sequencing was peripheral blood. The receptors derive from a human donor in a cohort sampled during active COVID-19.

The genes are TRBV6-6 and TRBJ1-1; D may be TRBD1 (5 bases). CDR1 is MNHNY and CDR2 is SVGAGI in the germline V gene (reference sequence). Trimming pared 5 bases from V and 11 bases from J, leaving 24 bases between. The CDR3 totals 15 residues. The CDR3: CASSLGPKGSPHAFF. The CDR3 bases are TGTGCCAGCAGTCTGGGGCCCAAGGGTTCCCCCCACGCTTTCTTT.

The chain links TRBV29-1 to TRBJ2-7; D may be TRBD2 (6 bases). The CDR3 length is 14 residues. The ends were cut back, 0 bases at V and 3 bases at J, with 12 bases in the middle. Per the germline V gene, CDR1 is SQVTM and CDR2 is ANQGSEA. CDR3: CSVEETLGGYEQYF. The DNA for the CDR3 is TGCAGCGTTGAAGAGACGTTGGGGGGCTACGAGCAGTACTTC.

The CDR3 sequence is CASSPSLVVNEKLFF. The CDR3 DNA follows: TGTGCCAGCAGCCCATCTTTAGTGGTTAATGAAAAACTGTTTTTT. The V gene is TRBV3-1 (or the pseudogene TRBV3-2), the J gene TRBJ1-4; no clear D. The germline V gene encodes CDR1 LGHDT and CDR2 YNNKEL (reference sequence). V lost 4 bases to trimming and J lost 4 bases, with 13 bases between them. This CDR3 contains 15 residues.

CDR3 nucleotides: TGTGCCAGCAGCCCCAGGGAATTCTACGAGCAGTACTTC. Amino acids: CASSPREFYEQYF. The chain carries TRBV14 and TRBJ2-7; a weak D match, TRBD1 (5 bases). The ends were cut back, 4 bases at V and 3 bases at J, with 10 bases in the middle. The germline gives CDR1 SGHDN, CDR2 FVKESK. This CDR3 spans 13 amino acids.

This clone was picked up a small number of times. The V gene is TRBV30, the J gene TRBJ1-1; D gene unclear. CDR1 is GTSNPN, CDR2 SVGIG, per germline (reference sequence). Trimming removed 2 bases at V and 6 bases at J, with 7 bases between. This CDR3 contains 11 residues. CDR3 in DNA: TGTGCCTGGAGTTGGCAGGCTGAAGCTTTCTTT. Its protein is CAWSWQAEAFF.

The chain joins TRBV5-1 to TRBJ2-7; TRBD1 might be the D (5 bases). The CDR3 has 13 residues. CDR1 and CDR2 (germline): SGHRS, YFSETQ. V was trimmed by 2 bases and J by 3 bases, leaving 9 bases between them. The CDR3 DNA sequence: TGCGCCAGCAGCTTCCGGCAGGGCTACGAGCAGTACTTC. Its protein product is CASSFRQGYEQYF.

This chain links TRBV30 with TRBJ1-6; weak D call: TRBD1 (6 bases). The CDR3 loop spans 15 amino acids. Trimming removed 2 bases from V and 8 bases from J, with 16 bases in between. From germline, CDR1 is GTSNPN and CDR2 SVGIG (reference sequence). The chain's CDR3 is CAWSPARGRDSPLHF. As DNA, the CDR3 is TGTGCCTGGAGTCCGGCGCGGGGGCGGGATTCACCCCTCCACTTT.

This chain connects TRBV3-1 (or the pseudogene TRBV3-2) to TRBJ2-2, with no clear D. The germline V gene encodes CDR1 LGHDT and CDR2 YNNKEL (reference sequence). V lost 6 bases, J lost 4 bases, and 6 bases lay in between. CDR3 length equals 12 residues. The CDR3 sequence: CASRQITGELFF. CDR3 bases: TGTGCCAGCAGACAGATCACCGGGGAGCTGTTTTTT.

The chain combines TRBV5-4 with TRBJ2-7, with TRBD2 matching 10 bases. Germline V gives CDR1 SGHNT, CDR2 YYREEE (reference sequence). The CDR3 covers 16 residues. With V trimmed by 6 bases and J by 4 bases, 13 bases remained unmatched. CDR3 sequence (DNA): TGTGCCAGCACCGTAGCGGGGGGCCAGACGCCTTACGAGCAGTACTTC. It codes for CASTVAGGQTPYEQYF.

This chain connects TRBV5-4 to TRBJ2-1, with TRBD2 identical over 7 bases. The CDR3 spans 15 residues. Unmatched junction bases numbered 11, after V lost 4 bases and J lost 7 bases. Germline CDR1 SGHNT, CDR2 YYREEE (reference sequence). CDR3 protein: CASSPGEGVRNEQFF. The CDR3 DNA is TGTGCCAGCAGCCCTGGGGAGGGCGTTAGAAATGAGCAGTTCTTC.

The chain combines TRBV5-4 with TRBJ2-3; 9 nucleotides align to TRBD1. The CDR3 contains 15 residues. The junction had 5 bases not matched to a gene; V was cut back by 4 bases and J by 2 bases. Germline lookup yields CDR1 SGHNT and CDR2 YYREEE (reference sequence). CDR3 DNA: TGTGCCAGCAGCCCCCGGGACAGGGACACAGATACGCAGTATTTT. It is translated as CASSPRDRDTDTQYF.

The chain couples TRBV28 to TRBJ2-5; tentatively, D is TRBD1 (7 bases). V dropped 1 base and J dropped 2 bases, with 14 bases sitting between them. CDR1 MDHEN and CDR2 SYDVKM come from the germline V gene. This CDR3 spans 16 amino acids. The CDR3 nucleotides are TGTGCCAGCAGTTTATTATATCCAGGGGGGCAAGAGACCCAGTACTTC. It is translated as CASSLLYPGGQETQYF.

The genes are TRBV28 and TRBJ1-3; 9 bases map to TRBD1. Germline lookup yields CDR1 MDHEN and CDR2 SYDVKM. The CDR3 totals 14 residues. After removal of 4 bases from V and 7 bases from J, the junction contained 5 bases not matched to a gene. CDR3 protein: CASSSSQGANTIYF. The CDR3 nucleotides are TGTGCCAGCAGTTCCTCACAGGGGGCTAACACCATATATTTT.

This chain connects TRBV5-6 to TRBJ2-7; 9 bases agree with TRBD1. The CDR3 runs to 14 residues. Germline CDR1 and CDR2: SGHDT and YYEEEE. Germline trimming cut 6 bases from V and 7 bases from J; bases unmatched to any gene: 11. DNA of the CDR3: TGTGCCAGCATCCCTCCCGGGACAGGGTGGGAGCAGTACTTC. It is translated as CASIPPGTGWEQYF.

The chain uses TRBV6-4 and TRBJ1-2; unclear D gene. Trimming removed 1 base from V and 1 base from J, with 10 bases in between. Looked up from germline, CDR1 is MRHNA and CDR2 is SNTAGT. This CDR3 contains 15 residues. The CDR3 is CASSDCLRLNYGYTF. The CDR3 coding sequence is TGTGCCAGCAGTGACTGCCTCCGACTTAACTATGGCTACACCTTC.

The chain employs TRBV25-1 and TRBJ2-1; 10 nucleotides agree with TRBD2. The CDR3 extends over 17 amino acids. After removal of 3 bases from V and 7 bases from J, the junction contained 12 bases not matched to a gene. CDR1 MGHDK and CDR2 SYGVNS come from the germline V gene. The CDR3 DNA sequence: TGTGCCAGCAGTGATATCAGAAGCGGGAGGGCAGGGAATGAGCAGTTCTTC. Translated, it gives CASSDIRSGRAGNEQFF.

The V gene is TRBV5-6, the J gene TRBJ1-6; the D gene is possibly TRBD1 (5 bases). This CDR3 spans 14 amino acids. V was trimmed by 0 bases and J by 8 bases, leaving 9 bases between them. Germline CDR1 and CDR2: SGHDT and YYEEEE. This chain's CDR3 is CASSLGGGDSPLHF. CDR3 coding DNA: TGTGCCAGCAGCTTGGGGGGAGGGGATTCACCCCTCCACTTT.

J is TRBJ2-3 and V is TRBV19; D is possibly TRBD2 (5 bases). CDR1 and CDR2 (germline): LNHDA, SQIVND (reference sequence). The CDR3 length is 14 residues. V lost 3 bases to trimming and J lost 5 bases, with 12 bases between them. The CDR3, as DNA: TGTGCCAGTAGTATCTACGGGAAGGAAGATACGCAGTATTTT. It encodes CASSIYGKEDTQYF.

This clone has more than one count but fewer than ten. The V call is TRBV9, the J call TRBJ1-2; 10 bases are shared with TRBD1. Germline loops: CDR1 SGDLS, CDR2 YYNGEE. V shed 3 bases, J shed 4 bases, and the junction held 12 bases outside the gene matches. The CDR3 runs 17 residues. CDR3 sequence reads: CASSGRRDRGLGYGYTF. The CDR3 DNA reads TGTGCCAGCAGCGGGAGGCGGGACAGGGGCTTGGGCTATGGCTACACCTTC.

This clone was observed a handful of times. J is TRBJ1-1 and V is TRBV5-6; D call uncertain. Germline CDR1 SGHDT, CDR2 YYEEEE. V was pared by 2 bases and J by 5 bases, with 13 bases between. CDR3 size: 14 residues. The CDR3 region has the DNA TGTGCCAGCAGCTTCGAGGGAGGTTGGACTGAAGCTTTCTTT. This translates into CASSFEGGWTEAFF.

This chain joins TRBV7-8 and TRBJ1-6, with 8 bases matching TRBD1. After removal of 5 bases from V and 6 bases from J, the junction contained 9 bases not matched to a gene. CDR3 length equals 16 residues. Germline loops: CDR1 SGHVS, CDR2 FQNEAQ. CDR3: CASSQRGQALNSPLHF. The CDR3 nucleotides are TGTGCCAGCAGCCAGAGGGGACAGGCCCTTAATTCACCCCTCCACTTT.

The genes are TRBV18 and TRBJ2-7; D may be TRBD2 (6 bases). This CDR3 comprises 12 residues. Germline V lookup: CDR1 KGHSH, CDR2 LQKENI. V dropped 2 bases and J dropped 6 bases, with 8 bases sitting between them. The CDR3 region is CASSPMEGEQYF. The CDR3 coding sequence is TGTGCCAGCTCACCAATGGAGGGCGAGCAGTACTTC.

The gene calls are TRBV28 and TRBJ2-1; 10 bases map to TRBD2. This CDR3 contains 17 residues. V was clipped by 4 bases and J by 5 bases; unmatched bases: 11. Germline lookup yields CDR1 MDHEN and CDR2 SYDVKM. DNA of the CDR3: TGTGCCAGCAGTTCTCCCGGGACTAGCGTCGACAACAATGAGCAGTTCTTC. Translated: CASSSPGTSVDNNEQFF.